The 8 T cell receptor beta chains presented below share a single source sample, sequenced in a study of cytomegalovirus exposure and HLA in healthy donors. The PCR had 60 Vbeta and 13 Jbeta primers. Profiling relied on immunoSEQ multiplex PCR, and the TCRdb table lists in-frame clones only, not all of them. Of approximately 240,000 clones listed, 70% to 85% are singletons. Sample: PBMCs. The receptors were gathered from a woman aged 35 to 49 in good health and CMV-seronegative.

The chain uses TRBV14 and TRBJ1-6; D possibly corresponds to TRBD1 (6 bases). V was shortened by 0 bases and J by 6 bases, with 18 bases between the two germline ends. Germline V CDR1 and CDR2: SGHDN, FVKESK. This CDR3 spans 18 amino acids. This CDR3 is CASSQDRDIHLGNSPLHF. The DNA for the CDR3 is TGTGCCAGCAGCCAAGATAGGGACATCCATCTGGGTAATTCACCCCTCCACTTT.

This clone was found a few times. The J gene is TRBJ1-5, the V gene TRBV5-6, with D hard to call. CDR3 size: 14 residues. The germline gives CDR1 SGHDT, CDR2 YYEEEE. V was cut by 0 bases and J by 9 bases, with 13 bases left in between. The CDR3 DNA follows: TGTGCCAGCAGCTTGGCCGGAAGAGGAGGGCCCCAGCATTTT. Translating it yields CASSLAGRGGPQHF.

The CDR3 DNA reads as TGTGCCAGCAGCGCCCAACAGGGGTTCAACACCGGGGAGCTGTTTTTT. Protein: CASSAQQGFNTGELFF. J is TRBJ2-2 and V is TRBV9, with 7 nucleotides matching TRBD1. The CDR3 sequence is 16 residues long. The junction had 7 bases not matched to a gene; V was cut back by 3 bases and J by 2 bases. Looked up from germline, CDR1 is SGDLS and CDR2 is YYNGEE.

The rearrangement joins TRBV18 to TRBJ2-2; D is uncertain. CDR1 is KGHSH and CDR2 is LQKENI in the germline V gene. Trimming stripped 1 base from V and 7 bases from J, with 4 bases between. The CDR3 runs to 12 residues. The CDR3 region is CASSPLSGELFF. The CDR3 DNA sequence: TGTGCCAGCTCACCACTGAGCGGGGAGCTGTTTTTT.

This clone was seen only once. The J gene is TRBJ2-7, the V gene TRBV29-1, with D possibly matching TRBD2 (6 bases). Germline CDR1 SQVTM, CDR2 ANQGSEA. Trimming shortened V by 3 bases and J by 6 bases, and 12 bases separated the two germline ends. This CDR3 has 12 residues. The CDR3 coding sequence is TGCAGCGTTGACGTTGCGGGGCCCGAGCAGTACTTC. Encoded protein: CSVDVAGPEQYF.

On this clone itself: This CDR3 is also generated by other DNA sequences in the sample. The V and J genes are TRBV19 and TRBJ1-1; D gene unclear. Germline V gene lookup returns CDR1 LNHDA and CDR2 SQIVND (reference sequence). Trimming took off 3 bases at V and 0 bases at J, with 5 bases between the two ends. The CDR3 totals 13 residues. In DNA, the CDR3 is TGTGCCAGTAGTATTCAGGTGAACACTGAAGCTTTCTTT. Translating it yields CASSIQVNTEAFF. The full variable domain, in which reference TRBV19 and TRBJ1-1 provide the parts outside the CDR3, is DGGITQSPKYLFRKEGQNVTLSCEQNLNHDAMYWYRQDPGQGLRLIYYSQIVNDFQKGDIAEGYSVSREKKESFPLTVTSAQKNPTAFYLCASSIQVNTEAFFGQGTRLTVV.

V and J are TRBV7-9 and TRBJ1-1; TRBD1 matches 7 bases. V shed 2 bases and J 3 bases; nucleotides not matched to a gene: 3. Germline V gene lookup returns CDR1 SEHNR and CDR2 FQNEAQ (reference sequence). This CDR3 comprises 14 residues. The CDR3, as DNA: TGTGCCAGCAGCTTAATGCAGGGGGACACTGAAGCTTTCTTT. Translating it yields CASSLMQGDTEAFF.

J is TRBJ1-1 and V is TRBV28; the D is unclear. This CDR3 has 16 residues. The germline V gene encodes CDR1 MDHEN and CDR2 SYDVKM. Trimming took 1 base from V and 0 from J, leaving 12 bases between them. In DNA, the CDR3 is TGTGCCAGCAGTTTATCCGGGGTGTCGCTGAACACTGAAGCTTTCTTT. Its protein is CASSLSGVSLNTEAFF.